This T cell receptor (beta chain) was identified during a study of T cell responses to AZD1222 COVID-19 vaccine. Sequencing was performed with immunoSEQ multiplex PCR; in TCRdb, only in-frame clones are kept and a portion is missing. Of approximately 160,000 clones in the sample, 90% were seen once. Looked up from germline, CDR1 is SGHRS and CDR2 is YFSETQ. Between the trimmed V and J ends, which lost 5 bases and 4 bases, there was a span of 13 bases. The CDR3 consists of 15 residues. V usage is TRBV5-1 and J usage is TRBJ1-6; D might be TRBD1 (5 bases). The specimen comprised peripheral blood, sampled on day 0 of AZD1222 vaccination. This sequence originates from an adult in good health. Written as DNA, the CDR3 is TGCGCCAGCAGGGTACAGGCAGTGTATAATTCACCCCTCCACTTT. It encodes CASRVQAVYNSPLHF.